This passage covers 9 T cell receptor beta chains from one sample sequenced in a study of tumor-infiltrating lymphocytes in oesophageal squamous cell carcinoma. TCRdb re-called the PCR reads with MiXCR, one entry per CDR3 protein. This table holds around 13,000 distinct CDR3 sequences, approximately 52% found once. Sequencing was carried out using esophageal tumor tissue. The origin of the receptors is a female donor with esophageal squamous cell carcinoma.

There are a few counts of this clonotype. This CDR3 fails to terminate in the conserved phenylalanine or tryptophan, so it likely reflects a read error. It is unclear where the CDR3 begins or ends on the DNA, so no DNA is shown, and the CDR3 is as TCRdb lists it. The chain couples TRBV6-1 to TRBJ2-1; the DNA was not used to check the table's D call, TRBD1. Germline CDR1 and CDR2: MNHNS and SASEGT. With termini counted, the CDR3 has 16 amino acids. Here the CDR3 reads CASSSQGGSNGYTFGS.

This clonotype has ten or more counts. The chain carries TRBV4-2 and TRBJ2-1; 9 bases align to TRBD2. The germline gives CDR1 LGHNA, CDR2 YNFKEQ. The CDR3 is 14 residues long. V lost 1 base to trimming and J lost 9 bases; unmatched junction nucleotides: 4. The CDR3 is CASSQVGGRVEQFF. In nucleotides, the CDR3 is TGTGCCAGCAGCCAAGTGGGCGGGAGGGTTGAGCAGTTCTTC.

V is TRBV7-3 and J is TRBJ1-4; TRBD1 is a possible D gene (5 bases). Germline V lookup: CDR1 SGHTA, CDR2 FQGTGA. This CDR3 spans 17 amino acids. The V gene lost 5 bases and the J gene lost 16 bases, with 32 bases spanning the gap. CDR3 sequence (DNA): TGTGCCAGCAGCCCTCACCCCGGACTAGCAGGGAAGGATACGCAGTTTTTT. Amino acids: CASSPHPGLAGKDTQFF. The full variable domain, in which reference TRBV7-3 and TRBJ1-4 provide the parts outside the CDR3, is GAGVSQTPSNKVTEKGKYVELRCDPISGHTALYWYRQSLGQGPEFLIYFQGTGAADDSGLPNDRFFAVRPEGSVSTLKIQRTERGDSAVYLCASSPHPGLAGKDTQFFGSGTQLSVL.

The CDR3 loop reads CASSLVAVGAYEQYF. The DNA of the CDR3 is TGTGCCAGCAGCTTAGTCGCGGTGGGGGCCTACGAGCAGTACTTC. The V and J genes are TRBV7-2 and TRBJ2-5, with D perhaps matching TRBD1 or TRBD2 (5 bases each). The DNA end is a closer match to TRBJ2-7, so the J assignment may be wrong. Per germline, CDR1 SGHTA and CDR2 FQGNSA. The CDR3 spans 15 residues.

The rearrangement links TRBV28 to TRBJ1-5, with D unresolved. CDR1 MDHEN and CDR2 SYDVKM come from the germline V gene. This CDR3 comprises 14 residues. The V end was cut by 8 bases, the J end by 2 bases, with 13 bases between. CDR3 amino acids: CASRGLRGNQPQHF. DNA for the CDR3: TGTGCCAGCCGAGGCCTGCGCGGCAATCAGCCCCAGCATTTT. The variable domain in full, with the rest retrieved from reference TRBV28 and TRBJ1-5, is DVKVTQSSRYLVKRTGEKVFLECVQDMDHENMFWYRQDPGLGLRLIYFSYDVKMKEKGDIPEGYSVSREKKERFSLILESASTNQTSMYLCASRGLRGNQPQHFGDGTRLSIL.

The chain is built from TRBV6-2 or TRBV6-3 and TRBJ2-1, with 13 bases aligning to TRBD2. The V gene end was trimmed by 7 bases and the J gene end by 6 bases; junction bases not matched to a gene: 6. Germline assignment: CDR1 MNHEY and CDR2 SVGEGT. The CDR3 has 15 amino acids. Written as DNA, the CDR3 is TGTGCCAGCACCTTACTAGCGGGAGGGACCAATGAGCAGTTCTTC. Protein sequence: CASTLLAGGTNEQFF.

The chain joins TRBV19 to TRBJ2-4; either TRBD1 or TRBD2 may fit D (6 bases each). This CDR3 is built from 16 residues. Germline V lookup: CDR1 LNHDA, CDR2 SQIVND (reference sequence). The V end lost 9 bases, the J end lost 0 bases, and 18 bases lay between the germline ends. The CDR3 DNA follows: TGTGCCAGGAACTGGACGGGGGCTCGAGCCAAAAACATTCAGTACTTC. Translation gives CARNWTGARAKNIQYF. Together with reference TRBV19 and TRBJ2-4, the CDR3 gives the full variable domain: DGGITQSPKYLFRKEGQNVTLSCEQNLNHDAMYWYRQDPGQGLRLIYYSQIVNDFQKGDIAEGYSVSREKKESFPLTVTSAQKNPTAFYLCARNWTGARAKNIQYFGAGTRLSVL.

This chain connects TRBV7-8 to TRBJ2-4; 12 positions agree with TRBD2. The DNA end is more similar to TRBJ2-7, so the J call may be wrong. Germline CDR1 reads SGHVS; CDR2 reads FQNEAQ. CDR3 size: 15 residues. The CDR3: CASRPSGRAVYEQYF. In DNA, the CDR3 is TGTGCCAGCAGGCCTAGCGGGAGGGCCGTTTACGAGCAGTACTTC.

A few counts support this clonotype. The CDR3 coding sequence is TGTGCCAGCAGCGTTGGGGGGGGTTACGAGCAGTACTTC. This encodes CASSVGGGYEQYF. The chain joins TRBV7-6 to TRBJ2-7; 7 positions agree with TRBD2. V lost 5 bases, J lost 4 bases, and 5 bases stayed unmatched. The germline V gene has CDR1 SGHVS and CDR2 FNYEAQ. CDR3 length equals 13 residues.